This T cell receptor (beta chain) was sequenced for a study of CXCR3-negative and CXCR3-positive naive CD8 T cells. Broader study findings: Hydrophobicity was higher for TRB CDR3s found in CXCR3-positive naive cells than in CXCR3-negative naive cells. After cryopreservation, CXCR3 expression dropped partially; most assays used fresh PBMCs.

UMI-labeled 5' RACE yielded the TRB cDNA libraries. Each CDR3 protein gets one entry in TCRdb, which reprocessed the 5' RACE reads and gives no DNA. The table for this sample gives about 50,000 distinct CDR3 sequences. A note on this clonotype: The antigen remains undetermined.

This receptor was identified in a human donor in good health. Some clones in this sample may be carry-over from other donors' samples. The sample consisted of naive CXCR3- CD8+ T cells from blood. Subset given: CD45RO-CCR7+CD27+CD95- naive CD8+ T cells lacking CXCR3 (TNR3-).

The chain's CDR3 is CASSSVFNEQFF. The chain recombines TRBV7-2 with TRBJ2-1. Per the germline V gene, CDR1 is SGHTA and CDR2 is FQGNSA. The CDR3 runs to 12 residues. The full variable domain, rest sourced from reference TRBV7-2 and TRBJ2-1, is GAGVSQSPSNKVTEKGKDVELRCDPISGHTALYWYRQSLGQGLEFLIYFQGNSAPDKSGLPSDRFSAERTGGSVSTLTIQRTQQEDSAVYLCASSSVFNEQFFGPGTRLTVL.